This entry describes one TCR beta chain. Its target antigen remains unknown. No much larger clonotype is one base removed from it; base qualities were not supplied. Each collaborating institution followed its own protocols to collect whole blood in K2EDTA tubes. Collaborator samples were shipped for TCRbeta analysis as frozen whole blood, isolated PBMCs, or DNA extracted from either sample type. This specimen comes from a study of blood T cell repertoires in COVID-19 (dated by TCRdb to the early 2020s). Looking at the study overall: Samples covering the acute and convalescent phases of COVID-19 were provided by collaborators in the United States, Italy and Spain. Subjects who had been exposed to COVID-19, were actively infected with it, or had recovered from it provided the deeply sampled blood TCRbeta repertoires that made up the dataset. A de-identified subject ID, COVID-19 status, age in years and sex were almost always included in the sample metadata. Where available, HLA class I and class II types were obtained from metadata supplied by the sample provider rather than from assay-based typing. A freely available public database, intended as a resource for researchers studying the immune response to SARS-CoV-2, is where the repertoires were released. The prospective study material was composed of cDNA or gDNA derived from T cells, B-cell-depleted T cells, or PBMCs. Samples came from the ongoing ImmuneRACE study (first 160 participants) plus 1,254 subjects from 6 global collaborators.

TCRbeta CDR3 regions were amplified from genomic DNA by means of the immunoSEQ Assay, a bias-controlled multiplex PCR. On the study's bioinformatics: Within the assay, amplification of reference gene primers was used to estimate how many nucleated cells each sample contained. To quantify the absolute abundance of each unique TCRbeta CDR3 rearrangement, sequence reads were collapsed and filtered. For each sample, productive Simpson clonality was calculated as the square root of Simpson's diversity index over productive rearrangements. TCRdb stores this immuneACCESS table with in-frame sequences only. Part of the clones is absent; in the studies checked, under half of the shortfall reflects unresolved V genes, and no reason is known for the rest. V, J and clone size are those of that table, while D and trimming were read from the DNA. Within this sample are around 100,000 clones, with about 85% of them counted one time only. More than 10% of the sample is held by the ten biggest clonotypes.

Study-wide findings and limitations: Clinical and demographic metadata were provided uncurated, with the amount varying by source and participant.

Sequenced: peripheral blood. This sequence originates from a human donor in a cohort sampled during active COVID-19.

The DNA is TGTGCCGCTGGCGGAACAGGGGACACCGGGGAGCTGTTTTTT. Translated, this is CAAGGTGDTGELFF. The receptor chain draws on TRBV24-1 and TRBJ2-2; 7 nucleotides in the junction match TRBD1. CDR1 and CDR2, looked up from the germline V gene, are KGHDR and SFDVKD. The CDR3 starts with the cysteine, ends with the phenylalanine, and has 14 residues. Just the 42-base CDR3 DNA is kept, in frame starting at base 1. Relative to germline, V is missing 12 bases and J is missing 3 bases, with 9 bases of the junction outside any gene match.